This TCR beta chain was sequenced for a study of T cell repertoires in breast cancer. The wider study: Nine healthy donors served as controls.

During the second nested PCR, blocking oligonucleotides suppressed genes that were not paired. Per emulsion RT-PCR mix: about 4,500-270,000 T cells plus C-region, Stepout, V-region primers. Using its own MiXCR run on the emulsion pairing reads, TCRdb lists one record per CDR3 protein. Of around 43,000 distinct CDR3 sequences in the sample, about 50% were seen once. As regards this clonotype: What it recognizes is unknown.

The study, taken as a whole, reports: TCR overlap with tumor was approximately 8.1% in involved nodes and 2% in tumor-free nodes.

The germline CDR1 and CDR2 sequences are LGHDT and YNNKEL (reference sequence). V was pared by 5 bases and J by 5 bases, with 5 bases of the junction left unmatched. CDR3 length equals 14 residues. An expanded emulsion RT-PCR with primers for all TCR V genes paired CD8+ T cell chains. Overnight incubation in approximately 10 IU/mL IL-2 followed CD8 positive selection of the T cells. The sequence was collected from a pool of human donors with breast cancer or a healthy control (not recorded which). The sequenced material came from CD8+ T cells. V usage is TRBV3-1 and J usage is TRBJ2-7, with 11 bases lining up with TRBD2. This chain's CDR3 is CASSASGRFHEQYF. CDR3 in DNA: TGTGCCAGCAGCGCTAGCGGGAGGTTTCACGAGCAGTACTTC.